Listed here is a single TCR beta chain. Its antigen is unidentified. These data originate in a study of persistence of HIV-infected CD4 T cells. The wider study: Isolated cells were CMV- and HIV-1 Gag-responding CD4+ T cells. Donors had been on suppressive ART for a median of approximately eight years. Overall study findings and caveats: Rare CMV-responding cells carrying HIV-1 proviruses were not analyzed separately for TCR.

Stimulation used approximately 9.5 ug/mL lysate from CMV-infected fibroblasts. Memory cells lacking CD40L and CD69 with high CD45RO were sorted. Plasma HIV-1 RNA stayed below 50 copies/mL for at least 4 years. Looked up from germline, CDR1 is SEHNR and CDR2 is FQNEAQ (reference sequence). Trimming cost V 8 bases and J 6 bases; bases outside gene matches: 8. The CDR3 spans 14 residues. Sequencing used immunoSEQ version 4 in survey mode. The repertoire was sequenced with immunoSEQ multiplex PCR; TCRdb's copy has only in-frame clones and lacks some. In the table there are more than 30,000 clones, less than 90% of which are singletons.

The specimen was CD4+ T cells sorted from PBMCs after approximately 19-hour stimulation, collected from a patient who received antiretroviral therapy. The TCR comes from an adult man with HIV who was CMV-seropositive. This chain uses TRBV7-9 with TRBJ1-1; 11 bases map to TRBD1. CDR3 in amino acids: CASLRTGGAAEAFF. The CDR3 DNA reads TGTGCCAGCTTGAGGACAGGGGGCGCGGCTGAAGCTTTCTTT.